Shown below are 10 T cell receptor beta chains from a single sample sequenced in a study of blood T cell repertoires in COVID-19. Sequencing used immunoSEQ multiplex PCR; TCRdb keeps in-frame clones, though not all of them. The repertoire holds tens of thousands of clones, with roughly four fifths as singletons. Source material: peripheral blood. The receptors were sampled from a woman aged 60-75 years with acute or convalescent COVID-19.

The J gene is TRBJ2-1, the V gene TRBV5-1, with 10 bases identical to TRBD1. CDR1 and CDR2 (germline): SGHRS, YFSETQ. V lost 4 bases to trimming and J lost 0 bases; unmatched junction nucleotides: 16. This CDR3 region has 20 residues. The chain's CDR3 is CASSVDRGLTDWLSYNEQFF. The CDR3 DNA follows: TGCGCCAGCAGCGTTGACAGGGGGCTAACCGATTGGCTCTCCTACAATGAGCAGTTCTTC.

The genes are TRBV11-2 and TRBJ1-1, with D unclear. V lost 11 bases and J lost 8, with 12 bases in between. This CDR3 is 10 amino acids long. Germline CDR1 and CDR2: SGHAT and FQNNGV. DNA for the CDR3: TGTGCCTCCCAGCGGGAGGAAGCTTTCTTT. It yields the protein CASQREEAFF.

This rearrangement joins TRBV30 to TRBJ2-3, with a tentative D call TRBD2 (6 bases). CDR3 length: 14 residues. Trimming stripped 2 bases from V and 4 bases from J, with 13 bases between. Looked up from germline, CDR1 is GTSNPN and CDR2 is SVGIG (reference sequence). CDR3 protein: CAWSSNRLADTQYF. CDR3 bases: TGTGCCTGGAGTTCCAACCGACTAGCAGATACGCAGTATTTT.

The chain has TRBV30 and TRBJ2-3; possible D gene TRBD2, 5 bases. Trimming removed 2 bases at V and 9 bases at J, with 9 bases between. The CDR3 spans 11 residues. Per the germline V gene, CDR1 is GTSNPN and CDR2 is SVGIG (reference sequence). The CDR3 loop is CAWSRTRTQYF. The CDR3 DNA is TGTGCCTGGAGTAGAACTAGAACGCAGTATTTT.

The chain links TRBV5-4 to TRBJ2-3, with D possibly matching TRBD2 (6 bases). This CDR3 contains 15 residues. CDR1 SGHNT and CDR2 YYREEE come from the germline V gene (reference sequence). Trimming left V 2 bases short and J 0 bases short, with 10 bases between. The CDR3 is CASSFPGTSTDTQYF. CDR3 bases: TGTGCCAGCAGCTTCCCCGGGACTAGCACAGATACGCAGTATTTT.

The gene calls are TRBV14 and TRBJ1-1; D not certain. This CDR3 comprises 14 residues. Germline CDR1 and CDR2: SGHDN and FVKESK. V gave up 3 bases and J gave up 0 bases, with 8 bases separating them. The CDR3 here is CASSQAGMNTEAFF. The CDR3 region has the DNA TGTGCCAGCAGCCAGGCGGGGATGAACACTGAAGCTTTCTTT.

This chain connects TRBV5-1 to TRBJ2-1; maybe TRBD1 (5 bases). Trimming shortened V by 4 bases and J by 7 bases, and 12 bases separated the two germline ends. The germline V gene has CDR1 SGHRS and CDR2 YFSETQ. This CDR3 is built from 13 residues. This chain's CDR3 is CASSGQGKNEQFF. CDR3 nucleotide sequence: TGCGCCAGCAGCGGGCAGGGCAAGAATGAGCAGTTCTTC.

The genes are TRBV5-1 and TRBJ2-1; 13 bases agree with TRBD2. The J segment lost 8 bases and the V segment lost 5 bases, leaving 13 bases of the junction unmatched. CDR1 and CDR2 (germline): SGHRS, YFSETQ. The CDR3 is made up of 17 amino acids. Written as DNA, the CDR3 is TGCGCCAGCAGATCGGGACTAGCGGGACGCGGTGTCGATGAGCAGTTCTTC. Protein product: CASRSGLAGRGVDEQFF.

The V gene is TRBV27, the J gene TRBJ2-1; 8 nucleotides line up with TRBD1. With V trimmed by 5 bases and J by 7 bases, 10 bases remained unmatched. CDR3 size: 15 residues. CDR1 is MNHEY, CDR2 SMNVEV, per germline (reference sequence). CDR3 in amino acids: CASSNGGQALNEQFF. The CDR3 region has the DNA TGTGCCAGCAGTAACGGGGGACAGGCTTTGAATGAGCAGTTCTTC.

The chain combines TRBV4-1 with TRBJ2-1, with D possibly TRBD1 on 5 matching bases. The CDR3 sequence is 15 residues long. Per germline, CDR1 MGHRA and CDR2 YSYEKL. Trimming shortened V by 0 bases and J by 3 bases, and 9 bases separated the two germline ends. CDR3 in DNA: TGCGCCAGCAGCCAAGATTTGACAGACTACAATGAGCAGTTCTTC. Encoded protein: CASSQDLTDYNEQFF.